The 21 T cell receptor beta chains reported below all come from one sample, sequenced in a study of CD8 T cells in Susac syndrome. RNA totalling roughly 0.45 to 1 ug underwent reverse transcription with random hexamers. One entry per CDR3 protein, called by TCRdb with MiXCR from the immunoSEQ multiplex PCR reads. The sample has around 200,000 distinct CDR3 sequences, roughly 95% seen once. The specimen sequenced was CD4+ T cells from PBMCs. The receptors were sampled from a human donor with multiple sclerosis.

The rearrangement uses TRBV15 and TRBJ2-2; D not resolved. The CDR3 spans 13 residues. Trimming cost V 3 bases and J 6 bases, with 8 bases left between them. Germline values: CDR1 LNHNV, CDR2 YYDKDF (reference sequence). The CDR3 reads CATSSRTSGELFF. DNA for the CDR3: TGTGCCACCAGCAGTAGGACGTCCGGGGAGCTGTTTTTT.

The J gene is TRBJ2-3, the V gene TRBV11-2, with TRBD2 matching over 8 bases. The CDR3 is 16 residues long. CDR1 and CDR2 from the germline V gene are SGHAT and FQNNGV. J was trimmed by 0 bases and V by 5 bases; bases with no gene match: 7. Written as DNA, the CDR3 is TGTGCCAGCAGCCATCAGCGGGGGAGAAGCACAGATACGCAGTATTTT. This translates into CASSHQRGRSTDTQYF.

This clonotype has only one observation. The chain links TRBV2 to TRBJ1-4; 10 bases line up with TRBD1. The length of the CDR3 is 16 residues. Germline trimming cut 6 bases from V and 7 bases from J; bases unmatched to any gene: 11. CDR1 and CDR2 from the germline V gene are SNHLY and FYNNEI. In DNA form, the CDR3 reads TGTGCCAGCAGCCTAGGCTCGACAGGGGGCTTTGAAAAACTGTTTTTT. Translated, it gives CASSLGSTGGFEKLFF.

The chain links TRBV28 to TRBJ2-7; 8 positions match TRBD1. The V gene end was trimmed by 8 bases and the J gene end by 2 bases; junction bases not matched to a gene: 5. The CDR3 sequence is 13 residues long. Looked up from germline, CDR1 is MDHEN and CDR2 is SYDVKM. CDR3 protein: CASETGDAYEQYF. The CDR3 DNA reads TGTGCCAGCGAGACAGGGGATGCCTACGAGCAGTACTTC.

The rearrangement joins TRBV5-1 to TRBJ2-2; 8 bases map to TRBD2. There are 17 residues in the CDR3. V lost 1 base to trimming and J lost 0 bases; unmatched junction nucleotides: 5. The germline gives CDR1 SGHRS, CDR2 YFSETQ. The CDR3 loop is CASSLQLAVANTGELFF. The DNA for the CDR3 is TGCGCCAGCAGCTTGCAACTAGCGGTCGCGAACACCGGGGAGCTGTTTTTT.

The DNA for the CDR3 is TGCAGTGCTCCCCGAACAGATACGCAGTATTTT. It specifies CSAPRTDTQYF. The rearrangement uses TRBV20-1 and TRBJ2-3; D call uncertain. CDR3 length: 11 residues. Trimming pared 5 bases from V and 3 bases from J, leaving 6 bases between. From germline, CDR1 is DFQATT and CDR2 SNEGSKA (reference sequence).

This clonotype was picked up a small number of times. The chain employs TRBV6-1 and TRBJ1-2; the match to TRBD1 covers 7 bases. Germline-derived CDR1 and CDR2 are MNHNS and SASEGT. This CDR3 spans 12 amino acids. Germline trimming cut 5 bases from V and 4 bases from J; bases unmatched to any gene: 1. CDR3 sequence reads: CASSTGAYGYTF. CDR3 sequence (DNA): TGTGCCAGCAGTACAGGGGCCTATGGCTACACCTTC.

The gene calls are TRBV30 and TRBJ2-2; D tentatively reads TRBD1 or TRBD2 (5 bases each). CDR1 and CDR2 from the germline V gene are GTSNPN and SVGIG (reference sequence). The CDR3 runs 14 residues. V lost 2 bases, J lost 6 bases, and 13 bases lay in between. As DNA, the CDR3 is TGTGCCTGGAGTCGGGGCGGTACCGCCGGGGAGCTGTTTTTT. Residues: CAWSRGGTAGELFF.

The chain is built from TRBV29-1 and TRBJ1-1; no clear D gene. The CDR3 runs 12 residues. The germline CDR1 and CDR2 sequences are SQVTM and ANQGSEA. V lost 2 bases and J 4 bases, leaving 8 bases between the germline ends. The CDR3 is CSVEQMSTEAFF. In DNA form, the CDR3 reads TGCAGCGTTGAACAAATGAGCACTGAAGCTTTCTTT. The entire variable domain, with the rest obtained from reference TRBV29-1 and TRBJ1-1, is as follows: SAVISQKPSRDICQRGTSLTIQCQVDSQVTMMFWYRQQPGQSLTLIATANQGSEATYESGFVIDKFPISRPNLTFSTLTVSNMSPEDSSIYLCSVEQMSTEAFFGQGTRLTVV.

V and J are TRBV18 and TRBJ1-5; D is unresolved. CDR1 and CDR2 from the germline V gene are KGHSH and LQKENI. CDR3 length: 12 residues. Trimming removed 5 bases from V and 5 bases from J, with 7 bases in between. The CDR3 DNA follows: TGTGCCAGCTCAAAGTACGATCAGCCCCAGCATTTT. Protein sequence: CASSKYDQPQHF.

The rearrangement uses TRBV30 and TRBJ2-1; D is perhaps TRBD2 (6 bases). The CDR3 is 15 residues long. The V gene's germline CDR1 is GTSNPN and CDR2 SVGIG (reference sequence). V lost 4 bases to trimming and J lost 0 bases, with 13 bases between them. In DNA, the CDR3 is TGTGCCTGGAATCCTCCAGCGGGCTCCTACAATGAGCAGTTCTTC. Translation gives CAWNPPAGSYNEQFF.

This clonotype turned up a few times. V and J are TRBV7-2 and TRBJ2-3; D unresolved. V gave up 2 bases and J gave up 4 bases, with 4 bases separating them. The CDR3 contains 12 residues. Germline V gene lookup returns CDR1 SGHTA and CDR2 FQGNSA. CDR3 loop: CASSLSADTQYF. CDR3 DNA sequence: TGTGCCAGCAGCTTATCTGCAGATACGCAGTATTTT.

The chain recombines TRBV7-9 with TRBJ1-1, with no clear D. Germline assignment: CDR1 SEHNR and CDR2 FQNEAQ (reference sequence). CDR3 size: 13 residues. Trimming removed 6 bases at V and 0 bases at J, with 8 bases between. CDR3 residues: CASSREMNTEAFF. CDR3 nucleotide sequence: TGTGCCAGCAGTAGGGAGATGAACACTGAAGCTTTCTTT.

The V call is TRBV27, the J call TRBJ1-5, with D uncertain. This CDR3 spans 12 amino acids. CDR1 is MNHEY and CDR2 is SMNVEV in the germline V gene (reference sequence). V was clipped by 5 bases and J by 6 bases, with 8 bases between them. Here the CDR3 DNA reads TGTGCCAGCAGTCGACCAGGTCAGCCCCAGCATTTT. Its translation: CASSRPGQPQHF.

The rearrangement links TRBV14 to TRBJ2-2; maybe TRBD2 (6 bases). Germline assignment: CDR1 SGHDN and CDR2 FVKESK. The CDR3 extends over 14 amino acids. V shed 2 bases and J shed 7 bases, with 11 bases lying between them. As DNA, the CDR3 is TGTGCCAGCAGCCAAACCGCCGGGGGCGGGGAGCTGTTTTTT. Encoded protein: CASSQTAGGGELFF. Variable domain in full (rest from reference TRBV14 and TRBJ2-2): EAGVTQFPSHSVIEKGQTVTLRCDPISGHDNLYWYRRVMGKEIKFLLHFVKESKQDESGMPNNRFLAERTGGTYSTLKVQPAELEDSGVYFCASSQTAGGGELFFGEGSRLTVL.

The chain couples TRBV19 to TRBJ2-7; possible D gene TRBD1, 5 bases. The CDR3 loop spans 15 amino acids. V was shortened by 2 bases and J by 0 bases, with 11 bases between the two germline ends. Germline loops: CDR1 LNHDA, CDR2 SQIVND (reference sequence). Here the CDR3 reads CASSITNQGSYEQYF. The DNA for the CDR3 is TGTGCCAGTAGTATAACAAATCAGGGCTCCTACGAGCAGTACTTC. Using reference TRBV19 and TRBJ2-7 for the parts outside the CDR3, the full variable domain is DGGITQSPKYLFRKEGQNVTLSCEQNLNHDAMYWYRQDPGQGLRLIYYSQIVNDFQKGDIAEGYSVSREKKESFPLTVTSAQKNPTAFYLCASSITNQGSYEQYFGPGTRLTVT.

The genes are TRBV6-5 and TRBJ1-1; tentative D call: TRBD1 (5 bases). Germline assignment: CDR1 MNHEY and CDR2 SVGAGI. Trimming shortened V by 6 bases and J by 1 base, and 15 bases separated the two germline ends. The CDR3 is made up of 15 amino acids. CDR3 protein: CASRNLGAGNTEAFF. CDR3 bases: TGTGCCAGCAGAAACTTAGGGGCCGGGAACACTGAAGCTTTCTTT.

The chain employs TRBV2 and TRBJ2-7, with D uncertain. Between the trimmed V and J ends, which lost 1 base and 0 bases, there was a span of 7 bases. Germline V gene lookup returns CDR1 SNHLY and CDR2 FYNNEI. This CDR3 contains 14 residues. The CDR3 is CASSEVVRSYEQYF. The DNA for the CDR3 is TGTGCCAGCAGTGAAGTGGTTCGCTCCTACGAGCAGTACTTC. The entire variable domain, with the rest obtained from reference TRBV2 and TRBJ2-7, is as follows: EPEVTQTPSHQVTQMGQEVILRCVPISNHLYFYWYRQILGQKVEFLVSFYNNEISEKSEIFDDQFSVERPDGSNFTLKIRSTKLEDSAMYFCASSEVVRSYEQYFGPGTRLTVT.

The CDR3 nucleotides read TGCAGCGCCCCTGGCGGGGTGGGGACTGAAGCTTTCTTT. Residues: CSAPGGVGTEAFF. The chain recombines TRBV29-1 with TRBJ1-1, with D uncertain. Germline CDR1 SQVTM, CDR2 ANQGSEA. CDR3 length: 13 residues. V lost 7 bases and J 5 bases, leaving 17 bases between the germline ends.

CDR3 sequence: CAWSIGGLADTQYF. CDR3 coding DNA: TGTGCCTGGAGTATTGGGGGACTAGCTGATACGCAGTATTTT. The rearrangement links TRBV30 to TRBJ2-3; 9 nucleotides agree with TRBD2. The V gene end was trimmed by 2 bases and the J gene end by 6 bases; junction bases not matched to a gene: 6. Germline CDR1 is GTSNPN and CDR2 is SVGIG (reference sequence). The CDR3 extends over 14 amino acids.

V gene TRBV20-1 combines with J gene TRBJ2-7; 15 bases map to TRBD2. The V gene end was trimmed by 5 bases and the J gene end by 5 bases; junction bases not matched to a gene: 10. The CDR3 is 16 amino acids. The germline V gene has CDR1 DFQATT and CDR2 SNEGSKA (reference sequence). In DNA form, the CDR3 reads TGCAGTGCTCCACCCGGACTAGCGGGGGGGCCCCACGAGCAGTACTTC. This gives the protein CSAPPGLAGGPHEQYF.